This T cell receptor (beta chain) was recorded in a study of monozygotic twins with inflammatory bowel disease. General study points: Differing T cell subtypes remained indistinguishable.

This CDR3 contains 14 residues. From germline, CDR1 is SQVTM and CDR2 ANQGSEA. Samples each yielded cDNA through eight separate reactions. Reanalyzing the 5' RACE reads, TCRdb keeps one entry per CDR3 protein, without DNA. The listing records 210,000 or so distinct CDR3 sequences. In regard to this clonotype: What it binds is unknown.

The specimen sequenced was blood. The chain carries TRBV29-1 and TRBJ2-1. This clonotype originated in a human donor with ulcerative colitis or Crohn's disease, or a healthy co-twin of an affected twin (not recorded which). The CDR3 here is CSVEERTSDNEQFF.